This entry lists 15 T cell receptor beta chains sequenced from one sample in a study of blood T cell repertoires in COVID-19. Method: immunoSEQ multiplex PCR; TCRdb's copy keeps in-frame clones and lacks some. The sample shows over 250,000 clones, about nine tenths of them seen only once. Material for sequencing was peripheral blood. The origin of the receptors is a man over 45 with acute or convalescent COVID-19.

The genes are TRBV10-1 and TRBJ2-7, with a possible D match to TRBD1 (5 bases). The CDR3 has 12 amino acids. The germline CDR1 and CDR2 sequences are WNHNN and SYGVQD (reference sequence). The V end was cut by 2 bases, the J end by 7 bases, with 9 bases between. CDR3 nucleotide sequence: TGCGCCAGCAGTGAGCTGACAGAAGAGCAGTACTTC. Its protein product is CASSELTEEQYF.

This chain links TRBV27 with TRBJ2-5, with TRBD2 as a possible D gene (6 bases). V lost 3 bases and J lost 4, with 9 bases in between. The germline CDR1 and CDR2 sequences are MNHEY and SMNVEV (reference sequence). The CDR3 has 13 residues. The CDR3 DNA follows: TGTGCCAGCAGTTTTGGGGGGATAGAGACCCAGTACTTC. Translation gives CASSFGGIETQYF.

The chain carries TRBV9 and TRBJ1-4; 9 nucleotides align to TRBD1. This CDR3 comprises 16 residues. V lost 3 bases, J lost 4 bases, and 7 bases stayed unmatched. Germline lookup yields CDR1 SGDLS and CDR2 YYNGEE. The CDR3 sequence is CASSDHRGHVNEKLFF. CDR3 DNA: TGTGCCAGCAGCGATCACAGGGGGCACGTTAATGAAAAACTGTTTTTT.

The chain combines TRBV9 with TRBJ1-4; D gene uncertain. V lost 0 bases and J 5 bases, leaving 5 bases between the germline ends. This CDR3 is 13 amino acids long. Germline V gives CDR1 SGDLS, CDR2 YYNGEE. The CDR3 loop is CASSVDQNEKLFF. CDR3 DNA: TGTGCCAGCAGCGTAGATCAGAATGAAAAACTGTTTTTT. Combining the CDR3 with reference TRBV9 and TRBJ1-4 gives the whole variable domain DSGVTQTPKHLITATGQRVTLRCSPRSGDLSVYWYQQSLDQGLQFLIQYYNGEERAKGNILERFSAQQFPDLHSELNLSSLELGDSALYFCASSVDQNEKLFFGSGTQLSVL.

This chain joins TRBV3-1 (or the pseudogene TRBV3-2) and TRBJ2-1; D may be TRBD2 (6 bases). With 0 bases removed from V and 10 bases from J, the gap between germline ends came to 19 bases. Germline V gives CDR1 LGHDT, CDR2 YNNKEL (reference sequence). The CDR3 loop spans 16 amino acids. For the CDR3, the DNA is TGTGCCAGCAGCCAAGATGCGCGGGGAGGTTCTGTCGAGCAGTTCTTC. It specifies CASSQDARGGSVEQFF.

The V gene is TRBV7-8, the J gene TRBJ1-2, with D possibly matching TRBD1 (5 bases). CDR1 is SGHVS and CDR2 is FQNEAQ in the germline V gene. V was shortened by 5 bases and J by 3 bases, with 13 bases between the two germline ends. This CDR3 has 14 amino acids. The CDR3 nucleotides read TGTGCCAGCAGCCAGACCAGGGTTGACTATGGCTACACCTTC. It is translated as CASSQTRVDYGYTF. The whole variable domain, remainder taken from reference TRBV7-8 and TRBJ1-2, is GAGVSQSPRYKVAKRGQDVALRCDPISGHVSLFWYQQALGQGPEFLTYFQNEAQLDKSGLPSDRFFAERPEGSVSTLKIQRTQQEDSAVYLCASSQTRVDYGYTFGSGTRLTVV.

CDR3: CASSFQGSGGYTF. CDR3 bases: TGTGCCAGCAGCTTCCAGGGTTCTGGTGGCTACACCTTC. V is TRBV7-8 and J is TRBJ1-2; tentatively, D is TRBD1 (5 bases). V was shortened by 3 bases and J by 7 bases, with 12 bases between the two germline ends. Germline V gives CDR1 SGHVS, CDR2 FQNEAQ. This CDR3 has 13 amino acids.

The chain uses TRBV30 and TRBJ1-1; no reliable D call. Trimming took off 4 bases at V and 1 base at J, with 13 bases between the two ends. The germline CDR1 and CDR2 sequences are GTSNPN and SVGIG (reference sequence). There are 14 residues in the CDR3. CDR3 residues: CAWTPLYRNTEAFF. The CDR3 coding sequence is TGTGCCTGGACCCCCTTGTACAGGAACACTGAAGCTTTCTTT.

The chain's CDR3 is CASSYSAGTINGYTF. CDR3 DNA: TGTGCCAGCAGTTACTCAGCCGGGACAATCAATGGCTACACCTTC. The chain couples TRBV6-2 or TRBV6-3 to TRBJ1-2; maybe TRBD1 (6 bases). The V and J ends lost 0 bases and 6 bases respectively, with 14 bases between them. CDR3 length: 15 amino acids. In germline, CDR1 is MNHEY, CDR2 SVGEGT.

CDR3 protein: CASRSVATSTDTQYF. The CDR3 DNA sequence: TGTGCCAGCAGGAGCGTAGCGACTAGCACAGATACGCAGTATTTT. The rearrangement joins TRBV6-5 to TRBJ2-3, with D maybe TRBD2 (5 bases). Trimming removed 6 bases from V and 0 bases from J, with 13 bases in between. Germline V gene data show CDR1 as MNHEY and CDR2 as SVGAGI. The CDR3 has 15 amino acids.

CDR3 sequence reads: CASRLDGDSNQPQHF. For the CDR3, the DNA is TGTGCCAGCAGGCTCGACGGAGACAGCAATCAGCCCCAGCATTTT. The rearrangement joins TRBV5-5 to TRBJ1-5; D unclear. The CDR3 extends over 15 amino acids. Per germline, CDR1 SGHKS and CDR2 YYEKEE (reference sequence). Trimming shortened V by 5 bases and J by 1 base, and 13 bases separated the two germline ends.

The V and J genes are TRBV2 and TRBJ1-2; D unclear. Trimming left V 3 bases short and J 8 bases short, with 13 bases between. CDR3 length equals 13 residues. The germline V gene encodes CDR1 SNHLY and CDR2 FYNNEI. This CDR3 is CASSEFGVEGYTF. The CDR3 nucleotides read TGTGCCAGCAGTGAGTTCGGGGTTGAAGGCTACACCTTC.

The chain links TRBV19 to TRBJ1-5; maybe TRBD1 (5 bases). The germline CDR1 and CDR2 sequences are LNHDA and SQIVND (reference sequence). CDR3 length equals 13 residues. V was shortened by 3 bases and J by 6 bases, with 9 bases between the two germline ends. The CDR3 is CASSMGGGQPQHF. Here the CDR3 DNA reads TGTGCCAGTAGTATGGGGGGGGGTCAGCCCCAGCATTTT.

The CDR3 coding sequence is TGTGCCAGCAGCTTGGTCGGGGGGCAAGAGACCCAGTACTTC. This codes for CASSLVGGQETQYF. This rearrangement joins TRBV5-6 to TRBJ2-5; TRBD2 matches at 7 bases. Germline V gene data show CDR1 as SGHDT and CDR2 as YYEEEE. This CDR3 has 14 residues. V dropped 0 bases and J dropped 2; count of bases not matched to a gene: 1. The full variable domain, rest sourced from reference TRBV5-6 and TRBJ2-5, is DAGVTQSPTHLIKTRGQQVTLRCSPKSGHDTVSWYQQALGQGPQFIFQYYEEEERQRGNFPDRFSGHQFPNYSSELNVNALLLGDSALYLCASSLVGGQETQYFGPGTRLLVL.

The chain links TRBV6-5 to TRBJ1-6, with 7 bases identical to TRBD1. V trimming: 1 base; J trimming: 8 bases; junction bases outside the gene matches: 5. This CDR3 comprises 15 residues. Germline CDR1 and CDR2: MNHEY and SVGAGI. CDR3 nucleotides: TGTGCCAGCAGTTACTGGACAGGTCGGGATTCACCCCTCCACTTT. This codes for CASSYWTGRDSPLHF.